This TCR beta chain was documented in a study of blood T cell repertoires in COVID-19. Across the study: Sources were T cells, B-cell-depleted T cells, or PBMCs; the material itself was cDNA or gDNA.

This CDR3 region has 15 residues. Germline assignment: CDR1 LNHDA and CDR2 SQIVND (reference sequence). Trimming removed 4 bases from V and 0 bases from J, with 10 bases in between. In the authors' workflow: Reference gene primers were amplified, and this amplification served to estimate nucleated cell counts. The table came from immunoSEQ multiplex PCR; TCRdb's copy has only in-frame clones and leaves some out. The DNA was the basis for D and trimming; V, J and clone size are from that table. The sample lists about 58,000 clones, around 78% seen once, with 4.9% in the top ten. The rearrangement joins TRBV19 to TRBJ2-1, with D possibly TRBD2 on 6 matching bases. The source material was peripheral blood. This TCR was recovered from a human donor in a cohort sampled during active COVID-19. The CDR3 protein is CASSTDYTSYNEQFF. The CDR3 nucleotides read TGTGCCAGTAGTACGGACTATACCTCCTACAATGAGCAGTTCTTC.